This T cell receptor beta chain is from a study of T-cell reconstitution after alpha-beta-depleted transplantation in children. Germline V CDR1 and CDR2: DFQATT, SNEGSKA (reference sequence). The CDR3 sequence is 12 residues long. J lost 4 bases, V lost 7 bases, and 3 bases had no gene match. Preparing the TCRbeta library involved the use of unique molecular identifiers. MiXCR, run by TCRdb on the PCR reads, gives a single entry per CDR3 protein. Seen here are 450,000 to 600,000 distinct CDR3 sequences, 10% to 15% observed once, and the top ten hold 2.2%. Findings and caveats of the study: Two months or so post-transplant, alpha-beta T cells reportedly derived from several hundred expanded graft clones. High day-60 TCRbeta diversity in some patients came from surviving recipient T cells and thymic progenitors.

This clonotype appeared a few times. Its antigen is as yet unknown. This TCR was recovered from a male patient under 18 who had a stem cell transplant for acute myeloid leukemia, so the T cells may come from the graft donor. Material: PBMCs, mostly from graft donor cells, obtained 360 days after TCRalphabeta/CD19-depleted stem cell transplant. V and J are TRBV20-1 and TRBJ2-2, with 7 bases lining up with TRBD2. For the CDR3, the DNA is TGCAGTGTTCTAGCGGCCACCGGGGAGCTGTTTTTT. Translating it yields CSVLAATGELFF.